The T cell receptor (beta chain) under discussion was sequenced for a study of monozygotic twins with inflammatory bowel disease. Broader study findings: Discrimination among different T cell subtypes was not achievable.

CDR1 and CDR2 (germline): SGHNT, YYREEE (reference sequence). This CDR3 has 13 residues. TCRdb re-called the 5' RACE reads and gives one entry per CDR3 protein, without DNA. This sample's table reports about 450,000 distinct CDR3 sequences. With regard to this clonotype: Its target is unknown.

This sequence joins TRBV5-4 and TRBJ1-2; absent DNA, TCRdb's TRBD1 call cannot be checked. Sequencing input: blood. The source is a human donor with ulcerative colitis or Crohn's disease, or a healthy co-twin of an affected twin (not recorded which). This CDR3 reads CASSLWGEYGYTF.